Listed below are T cell receptor beta chains from one sample, sequenced in a study of T cells after yellow fever vaccination. Each CDR3 protein gets one entry after TCRdb re-called the 5' RACE reads with MiXCR. The table lists about 85,000 distinct CDR3 sequences, roughly 13% of them singletons. The starting material was CD8+ T cells not binding an NS4B(214-222) dextramer, sorted from PBMCs, obtained less than 25 days after the first yellow fever vaccination. These receptors were obtained from a man younger than 30 who received the YFV17D yellow fever vaccine. CDR3s include the opening cysteine and the closing phenylalanine or tryptophan. The D gene is left open where the match is weak. Clone size, where shown, is once, few, many, or a class for clones that have expanded.

clone_size j_call d_call v_call cdr3_nt cdr3_aa
few TRBJ2-7 TRBD1 TRBV29-1 TGCAGCGTGGAAGGAGACAGGGGGCCTACCTACGAGCAGTACTTC CSVEGDRGPTYEQYF
few TRBJ2-4 NA TRBV6-1 TGTGCCAGCAGCGATTGGGGTTTAGGAGCCAAAAACATTCAGTACTTC CASSDWGLGAKNIQYF
NA TRBJ2-3 TRBD1 TRBV5-6 TGTGCCAGCAGCTCAACTAGGACAGGGAGGACAGATACGCAGTATTTT CASSSTRTGRTDTQYF
few TRBJ2-3 TRBD2 TRBV29-1 TGCAGCGTTGACCTTAGCGGGGGCCCCAACACAGATACGCAGTATTTT CSVDLSGGPNTDTQYF
once TRBJ2-2 NA TRBV20-1 TGCAGTGCTAGCCCACTCGCCGGGGAGCTGTTTTTT CSASPLAGELFF
few TRBJ2-1 TRBD1 TRBV27 TGTGCCAGCGGACAGGATGAGTACAATGAGCAGTTCTTC CASGQDEYNEQFF
few TRBJ2-1 TRBD2 TRBV7-9 TGTGCCAGCAGCTCCAGCGGGGGGGTTTACAATGAGCAGTTCTTC CASSSSGGVYNEQFF
NA TRBJ2-5 TRBD2 TRBV28 TGTGCCAGCAGTGCCCTGGCTAGCGGACTCCAAGAGACCCAGTACTTC CASSALASGLQETQYF
few TRBJ2-7 NA TRBV10-3 TGTGCCATCAGTGAGTCGACATACTACGAGCAGTACTTC CAISESTYYEQYF
few TRBJ2-1 TRBD1 TRBV12-3/TRBV12-4 TGTGCCAGCACTGGGACAGGGGAGTACAATGAGCAGTTCTTC CASTGTGEYNEQFF
few TRBJ2-2 NA TRBV9 TGTGCCAGCAGCGTAGACGGGGAGCTGTTTTTT CASSVDGELFF
many TRBJ2-1 TRBD2 TRBV11-2 TGTGCCAGCAGTCTTAGCGGGGGGGCGAATGAGCAGTTCTTC CASSLSGGANEQFF
NA TRBJ2-2 NA TRBV4-3 TGCGCCAGCAGCTCGGCGGGCACCGGGGAGCTGTTTTTT CASSSAGTGELFF
NA TRBJ2-7 TRBD1 TRBV9 TGTGCCAGCAGCGGAGGGGGCAACACCGAGCAGTACTTC CASSGGGNTEQYF
NA TRBJ1-2 NA TRBV6-1 TGTGCCAGCAGTGAAGAAGGGTCGAGGGCGCGGGTTTCAGGCTACACCTTC CASSEEGSRARVSGYTF
few TRBJ2-5 TRBD2 TRBV11-3 TGTGCCAGCAGCTCCCGGGGGGGAGGTCTCCAAGAGACCCAGTACTTC CASSSRGGGLQETQYF
many TRBJ2-7 TRBD1 TRBV4-1 TGCGCCAGCAGCCACCGCACAGGGGGCACCAGTCCTTCTTACGAGCAGTACTTC CASSHRTGGTSPSYEQYF